This TCR beta chain was captured in a study of blood T cell repertoires in COVID-19. Study-level background: The samples span acute and convalescent COVID-19 from the United States, Italy and Spain. T cells, B-cell-depleted T cells, or PBMCs supplied cDNA or gDNA.

Ages ranged from about 18 to 89 years, with residence in about 24 US areas. Germline V CDR1 and CDR2: SGDLS, YYNGEE. CDR3 size: 15 residues. The ends lost 0 bases at V and 6 bases at J; junction bases unmatched: 5. In the authors' workflow: Quantification of nucleated cells was approximated via reference gene primer amplification. Some clones are missing from TCRdb's copy, which holds only in-frame ones; the method was immunoSEQ multiplex PCR. The DNA gave D and trimming, while V, J and clone size come from that table. The sample has some 260,000 clones, 85% to 90% seen once; the top ten hold 8.8%. The V and J genes are TRBV9 and TRBJ2-1; 8 bases line up with TRBD1. The source is a man between 40 and 49 years old who had recovered from COVID-19. Material: PBMCs or T cells enriched from blood (not recorded which). The CDR3 DNA is TGTGCCAGCAGCGTAGTTCAGGGGGCCGTCAATGAGCAGTTCTTC. Amino acids: CASSVVQGAVNEQFF.